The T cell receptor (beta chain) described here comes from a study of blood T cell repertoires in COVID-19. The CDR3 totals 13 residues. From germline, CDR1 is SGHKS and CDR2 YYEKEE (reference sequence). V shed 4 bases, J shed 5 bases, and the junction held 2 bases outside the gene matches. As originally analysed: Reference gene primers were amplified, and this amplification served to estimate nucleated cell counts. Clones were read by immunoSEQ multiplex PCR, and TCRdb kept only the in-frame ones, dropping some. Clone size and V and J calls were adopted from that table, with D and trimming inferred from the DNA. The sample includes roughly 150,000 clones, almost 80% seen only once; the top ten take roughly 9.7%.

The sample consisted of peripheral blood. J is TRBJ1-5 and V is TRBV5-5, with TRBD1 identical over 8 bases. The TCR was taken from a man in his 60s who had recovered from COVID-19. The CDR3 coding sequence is TGTGCCAGCAGCCAGACAGGGGATCAGCCCCAGCATTTT. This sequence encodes CASSQTGDQPQHF.